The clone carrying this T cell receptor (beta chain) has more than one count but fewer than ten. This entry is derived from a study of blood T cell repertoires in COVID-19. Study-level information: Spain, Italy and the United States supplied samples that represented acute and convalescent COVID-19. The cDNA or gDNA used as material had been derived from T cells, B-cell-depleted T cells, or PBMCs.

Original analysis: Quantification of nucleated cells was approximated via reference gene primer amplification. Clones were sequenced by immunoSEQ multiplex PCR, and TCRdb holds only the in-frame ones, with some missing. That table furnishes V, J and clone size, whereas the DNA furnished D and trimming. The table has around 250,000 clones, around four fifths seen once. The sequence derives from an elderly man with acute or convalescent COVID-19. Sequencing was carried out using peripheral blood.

CDR3 DNA sequence: TGTGCCAGCAGCCAAGCCCCAAGCGGGAGGATGCTTGAGCAGTTCTTC. It translates to CASSQAPSGRMLEQFF. The chain has TRBV3-1 (or the pseudogene TRBV3-2) and TRBJ2-1; TRBD2 matches 9 bases. This CDR3 spans 16 amino acids. Germline CDR1 reads LGHDT; CDR2 reads YNNKEL (reference sequence). The V gene end was trimmed by 1 base and the J gene end by 9 bases; junction bases not matched to a gene: 10.